The rows below give T cell receptor beta chains drawn from one sample of a study of shared clonotypes between healthy human individuals. The assay was immunoSEQ multiplex PCR, and TCRdb's table has in-frame clones only and misses some. The sample shows 2 million to 2.5 million clones, 85% to 95% of them seen only once. The sequenced sample was naive CD4+ T cells from PBMCs. Receptors were obtained from a man between 18 and 35 years old in good health. Some clones in this sample may be carry-over from other donors' samples. The CDR3 runs from the conserved cysteine through the conserved F or W. Each record gives: clone size, V gene, D gene, J gene, CDR3 protein, CDR3 DNA. The D gene is left open where the match is weak. A row's size may be missing; if present it is once, few, many or a size class.

clone size: .
V gene: TRBV7-3
D gene: .
J gene: TRBJ1-4
CDR3 protein: CASSVAGGQYEKLFF
CDR3 DNA: TGTGCCAGCAGCGTAGCAGGAGGACAGTATGAAAAACTGTTTTTT

clone size: .
V gene: TRBV9
D gene: TRBD2
J gene: TRBJ2-2
CDR3 protein: CASSVLAGVTGELFF
CDR3 DNA: TGTGCCAGCAGCGTGCTAGCGGGCGTCACCGGGGAGCTGTTTTTT

clone size: .
V gene: TRBV6-1
D gene: .
J gene: TRBJ1-2
CDR3 protein: CASSGREVYGYTF
CDR3 DNA: TGTGCCAGCAGTGGGAGAGAAGTTTATGGCTACACCTTC

clone size: .
V gene: TRBV2
D gene: .
J gene: TRBJ1-3
CDR3 protein: CASSGSLSGNTIYF
CDR3 DNA: TGTGCCAGCAGCGGTAGCCTCTCTGGAAACACCATATATTTT

clone size: once
V gene: TRBV28
D gene: .
J gene: TRBJ2-5
CDR3 protein: CASSFFAWRIDQETQYF
CDR3 DNA: TGTGCCAGCAGTTTTTTTGCTTGGCGGATCGACCAAGAGACCCAGTACTTC

clone size: .
V gene: TRBV5-1
D gene: .
J gene: TRBJ2-1
CDR3 protein: CASSPGWDEQFF
CDR3 DNA: TGCGCCAGCAGCCCCGGATGGGATGAGCAGTTCTTC

clone size: .
V gene: TRBV28
D gene: .
J gene: TRBJ2-7
CDR3 protein: CASKLSGTAYEQYF
CDR3 DNA: TGTGCCAGCAAGCTCAGCGGGACAGCATACGAGCAGTACTTC

clone size: .
V gene: TRBV7-3
D gene: TRBD2
J gene: TRBJ2-2
CDR3 protein: CASSPGGDFSAGELFF
CDR3 DNA: TGTGCCAGCAGCCCGGGGGGTGATTTTTCCGCCGGGGAGCTGTTTTTT

clone size: few
V gene: TRBV27
D gene: TRBD1
J gene: TRBJ1-4
CDR3 protein: CASSWQGDEKLFF
CDR3 DNA: TGTGCCAGCAGTTGGCAGGGGGATGAAAAACTGTTTTTT

clone size: once
V gene: TRBV29-1
D gene: .
J gene: TRBJ2-7
CDR3 protein: CSAEGTSYEQYF
CDR3 DNA: TGCAGCGCCGAGGGGACATCCTACGAGCAGTACTTC

clone size: .
V gene: TRBV9
D gene: .
J gene: TRBJ2-3
CDR3 protein: CASRLVGEWPTDTQYF
CDR3 DNA: TGTGCCAGCAGACTGGTGGGGGAGTGGCCCACAGATACGCAGTATTTT

clone size: .
V gene: TRBV6-1
D gene: TRBD2
J gene: TRBJ2-7
CDR3 protein: CASSEGTGGASYEQYF
CDR3 DNA: TGTGCCAGCAGTGAAGGGACGGGAGGCGCCTCCTACGAGCAGTACTTC

clone size: .
V gene: TRBV11-2
D gene: .
J gene: TRBJ2-3
CDR3 protein: CASSDSHAGAPDTQYF
CDR3 DNA: TGTGCCAGCAGCGACTCTCATGCAGGGGCCCCAGATACGCAGTATTTT

clone size: .
V gene: TRBV6-6
D gene: .
J gene: TRBJ2-7
CDR3 protein: CASSYAVGHEQYF
CDR3 DNA: TGTGCCAGCAGTTACGCCGTCGGGCACGAGCAGTACTTC

clone size: .
V gene: TRBV5-1
D gene: TRBD2
J gene: TRBJ2-2
CDR3 protein: CASSSLPPAGGGTGELFF
CDR3 DNA: TGCGCCAGCAGCTCCCTCCCGCCAGCGGGAGGGGGTACCGGGGAGCTGTTTTTT

clone size: once
V gene: TRBV18
D gene: .
J gene: TRBJ2-1
CDR3 protein: CASSQSAGRVNEQFF
CDR3 DNA: TGTGCCAGCTCACAATCAGCCGGGAGAGTCAATGAGCAGTTCTTC

clone size: .
V gene: TRBV12-5
D gene: .
J gene: TRBJ1-1
CDR3 protein: CASGLGGMHTEAFF
CDR3 DNA: TGTGCTAGTGGTCTGGGTGGGATGCACACTGAAGCTTTCTTT

clone size: .
V gene: TRBV5-4
D gene: .
J gene: TRBJ2-7
CDR3 protein: CASSLFDPFQPLSYEQYF
CDR3 DNA: TGTGCCAGCAGCTTGTTTGACCCCTTTCAACCCCTGAGCTACGAGCAGTACTTC

clone size: .
V gene: TRBV19
D gene: TRBD1
J gene: TRBJ1-5
CDR3 protein: CASSRGTGGLVGQPQHF
CDR3 DNA: TGTGCCAGTAGTCGGGGGACAGGGGGCTTAGTGGGTCAGCCCCAGCATTTT

clone size: .
V gene: TRBV4-1
D gene: .
J gene: TRBJ1-3
CDR3 protein: CASSHLRLGNTIYF
CDR3 DNA: TGCGCCAGCAGCCACCTCCGTCTCGGAAACACCATATATTTT

clone size: .
V gene: TRBV5-8
D gene: .
J gene: TRBJ1-2
CDR3 protein: CASSLVSNYGYTF
CDR3 DNA: TGTGCCAGCAGCTTGGTCAGTAACTATGGCTACACCTTC

clone size: .
V gene: TRBV29-1
D gene: .
J gene: TRBJ1-2
CDR3 protein: CSVDKSLSYGYTF
CDR3 DNA: TGCAGCGTTGATAAAAGTTTATCCTATGGCTACACCTTC

clone size: once
V gene: TRBV9
D gene: .
J gene: TRBJ1-1
CDR3 protein: CASSSRTPNTYPNTEAFF
CDR3 DNA: TGTGCCAGCAGCTCCCGGACACCTAATACTTACCCGAACACTGAAGCTTTCTTT